Listed here is a single TCR beta chain. The sample belongs to a study of cytomegalovirus exposure and HLA in healthy donors. Looking at the study overall: In an early release, HLA-typed donors contributed some 82 million unique TCR sequences.

PCR amplification relied on 60 Vbeta primers (plus 13 Jbeta primers). Measured with immunoSEQ multiplex PCR; TCRdb has only the in-frame clones, and not every one. The sample lists about 140,000 clones, approximately 71% seen once, with 10% to 12% in the top ten. Per germline, CDR1 WSHSY and CDR2 SAAADI. V was clipped by 4 bases and J by 2 bases; unmatched bases: 3. The CDR3 covers 15 residues. At sampling all donors were nominally healthy, likely with unrecorded immune exposures. Sequencing used PBMCs. The clonotype was recovered from a man between 18 and 35 years old in good health and CMV-seropositive. The V call is TRBV10-2, the J call TRBJ2-1, with 9 bases lining up with TRBD2. CDR3 loop: CASSASGKAYNEQFF. In DNA, the CDR3 is TGCGCCAGCAGTGCTAGCGGGAAAGCCTACAATGAGCAGTTCTTC.